This entry lists 25 T cell receptor beta chains sequenced from one sample in a study of cytomegalovirus exposure and HLA in healthy donors. The PCR ran on 60 Vbeta and 13 Jbeta primers. Libraries were prepared by immunoSEQ multiplex PCR; TCRdb keeps only in-frame clonotypes and omits some of them. The sample yields approximately 150,000 clones, 80% seen once. The sample was PBMCs. Receptors were obtained from a man aged 18 to 29 in good health and CMV-seropositive.

CDR3: CASSVGAGNNEKLFF. CDR3 sequence (DNA): TGTGCCAGCAGCGTAGGGGCAGGGAATAATGAAAAACTGTTTTTT. The chain is built from TRBV9 and TRBJ1-4; D may be TRBD1 (5 bases). The V end lost 0 bases, the J end lost 4 bases, and 10 bases lay between the germline ends. CDR3 size: 15 residues. Germline CDR1 and CDR2: SGDLS and YYNGEE.

This CDR3 reads CASSQDSARAGRSQYF. In nucleotides, the CDR3 is TGCGCCAGCAGCCAAGATTCCGCCAGGGCTGGTCGTAGTCAGTACTTC. The V call is TRBV4-1, the J call TRBJ2-4, with D tentatively TRBD1 (5 bases). This CDR3 is 16 amino acids long. The ends were cut back, 0 bases at V and 12 bases at J, with 21 bases in the middle. The germline gives CDR1 MGHRA, CDR2 YSYEKL.

The chain employs TRBV7-6 and TRBJ2-3, with 8 bases that match TRBD2. The germline CDR1 and CDR2 sequences are SGHVS and FNYEAQ. After removal of 0 bases from V and 5 bases from J, the junction contained 10 bases not matched to a gene. This CDR3 is built from 17 residues. CDR3 sequence (DNA): TGTGCCAGCAGCTTAGCAAGGAGCGGGGGCAGCTTAGATACGCAGTATTTT. It encodes CASSLARSGGSLDTQYF.

This clone occurred a few times. V gene TRBV7-9 combines with J gene TRBJ1-3, with 7 bases fitting TRBD1. Trimming at V came to 5 bases and at J to 4 bases, leaving 14 bases not matched to a gene. Germline-derived CDR1 and CDR2 are SEHNR and FQNEAQ (reference sequence). CDR3 size: 17 residues. This CDR3 is CASSDQGVALTGNTIYF. DNA for the CDR3: TGTGCCAGCAGCGACCAGGGGGTGGCCCTAACCGGAAACACCATATATTTT.

The gene calls are TRBV11-2 and TRBJ2-7, with 10 positions matching TRBD1. CDR3 length equals 15 residues. Germline-derived CDR1 and CDR2 are SGHAT and FQNNGV. The J segment lost 4 bases and the V segment lost 5 bases, leaving 8 bases of the junction unmatched. For the CDR3, the DNA is TGTGCCAGCAGCGCGACAGGGGGCGCCTCATACGAGCAGTACTTC. This translates into CASSATGGASYEQYF.

The chain joins TRBV27 to TRBJ2-1; possibly TRBD1 for D (5 bases). Germline V gene lookup returns CDR1 MNHEY and CDR2 SMNVEV (reference sequence). Trimming left V 2 bases short and J 5 bases short, with 16 bases between. CDR3 length equals 16 residues. The chain's CDR3 is CASSLKSGQGNNEQFF. The CDR3 region has the DNA TGTGCCAGCAGTTTAAAGTCCGGGCAGGGCAACAATGAGCAGTTCTTC.

The chain couples TRBV27 to TRBJ2-5; 11 bases fit TRBD2. The CDR3 length is 17 residues. J was trimmed by 4 bases and V by 8 bases; bases with no gene match: 15. Germline values: CDR1 MNHEY, CDR2 SMNVEV (reference sequence). The CDR3 region is CASSNHGTSGWGETQYF. CDR3 nucleotide sequence: TGTGCCAGCTCGAACCACGGGACTAGCGGATGGGGAGAGACCCAGTACTTC.

J is TRBJ1-4 and V is TRBV19; perhaps TRBD1 as D (5 bases). With 5 bases removed from V and 3 bases from J, the gap between germline ends came to 13 bases. Germline CDR1 and CDR2: LNHDA and SQIVND (reference sequence). This CDR3 contains 15 residues. DNA for the CDR3: TGTGCCAGTAGTGTGGGCGACAGTTCTAATGAAAAACTGTTTTTT. Amino acids: CASSVGDSSNEKLFF.

The V and J genes are TRBV6-1 and TRBJ1-1; 7 positions match TRBD1. The CDR3 is 16 amino acids. The ends lost 4 bases at V and 1 base at J; junction bases unmatched: 9. Germline loops: CDR1 MNHNS, CDR2 SASEGT. CDR3 loop: CASSGKTGQKNTEAFF. The CDR3 DNA is TGTGCCAGCAGTGGAAAAACGGGACAGAAGAACACTGAAGCTTTCTTT.

The J gene is TRBJ2-5, the V gene TRBV5-1; 8 bases are shared with TRBD2. Germline lookup yields CDR1 SGHRS and CDR2 YFSETQ. The CDR3 loop spans 18 amino acids. J was trimmed by 5 bases and V by 4 bases; bases with no gene match: 19. CDR3 sequence: CASSTGVASGPQGETQYF. The CDR3 DNA sequence: TGCGCCAGCAGCACTGGGGTGGCTAGCGGGCCTCAGGGGGAGACCCAGTACTTC.

DNA for the CDR3: TGTGCCAGCAGCTTGAATCCCACAGCACAAGAGACCCAGTACTTC. Protein sequence: CASSLNPTAQETQYF. V gene TRBV5-5 combines with J gene TRBJ2-5, with D uncertain. V lost 1 base to trimming and J lost 2 bases, with 12 bases between them. Germline assignment: CDR1 SGHKS and CDR2 YYEKEE (reference sequence). The CDR3 spans 15 residues. The variable domain in full, with the rest retrieved from reference TRBV5-5 and TRBJ2-5, is DAGVTQSPTHLIKTRGQQVTLRCSPISGHKSVSWYQQVLGQGPQFIFQYYEKEERGRGNFPDRFSARQFPNYSSELNVNALLLGDSALYLCASSLNPTAQETQYFGPGTRLLVL.

The V and J genes are TRBV2 and TRBJ1-1, with 7 bases lining up with TRBD1. Germline assignment: CDR1 SNHLY and CDR2 FYNNEI. This CDR3 contains 12 residues. V dropped 6 bases and J dropped 10; count of bases not matched to a gene: 8. The CDR3 coding sequence is TGTGCCAGCAGCGGATACAGGGGAGGAGCTTTCTTT. Translation: CASSGYRGGAFF.

The V call is TRBV15, the J call TRBJ2-1; weak D call: TRBD1 (5 bases). V dropped 1 base and J dropped 5 bases, with 15 bases sitting between them. Germline V gene sequence: CDR1 LNHNV, CDR2 YYDKDF (reference sequence). The CDR3 spans 16 residues. CDR3 nucleotides: TGTGCCACCAGCAGAGCGATGACAGCGATCAACAATGAGCAGTTCTTC. This sequence encodes CATSRAMTAINNEQFF.

This clone was seen only once. The CDR3 bases are TGCGCCAGCAGCTTGACGGGAGCAACTAATGAAAAACTGTTTTTT. Translating it yields CASSLTGATNEKLFF. The chain links TRBV5-1 to TRBJ1-4; D uncertain. This CDR3 contains 15 residues. The germline V gene encodes CDR1 SGHRS and CDR2 YFSETQ. Trimming shortened V by 1 base and J by 0 bases, and 7 bases separated the two germline ends.

The V call is TRBV4-2, the J call TRBJ1-2, with D hard to call. V lost 1 base to trimming and J lost 2 bases, with 20 bases between them. The germline CDR1 and CDR2 sequences are LGHNA and YNFKEQ. This CDR3 has 18 residues. CDR3 sequence (DNA): TGTGCCAGCAGCCAAGGCGGCATCCGCACGCTATGGAACTATGGCTACACCTTC. Its protein is CASSQGGIRTLWNYGYTF.

The gene calls are TRBV19 and TRBJ1-1, with D perhaps matching TRBD1 (5 bases). In germline, CDR1 is LNHDA, CDR2 SQIVND (reference sequence). V dropped 4 bases and J dropped 3 bases, with 12 bases sitting between them. The CDR3 contains 14 residues. CDR3 sequence: CASSTGRGDTEAFF. CDR3 DNA sequence: TGTGCCAGTAGTACGGGACGGGGGGACACTGAAGCTTTCTTT.

The chain couples TRBV19 to TRBJ1-1, with unresolved D. From germline, CDR1 is LNHDA and CDR2 SQIVND (reference sequence). This CDR3 region has 14 residues. The V end was cut by 7 bases, the J end by 3 bases, with 15 bases between. CDR3 loop: CASNRFGVYTEAFF. CDR3 nucleotide sequence: TGTGCCAGTAACCGGTTCGGGGTTTACACTGAAGCTTTCTTT.

There are a few counts of this clone. The chain has TRBV5-4 and TRBJ2-5; D gene unclear. With the DNA end fitting TRBJ2-7 better, the J assignment may be wrong. Looked up from germline, CDR1 is SGHNT and CDR2 is YYREEE (reference sequence). This CDR3 is built from 17 residues. The CDR3 is CASSLVGSWSGSYEQYF. Here the CDR3 DNA reads TGTGCCAGCAGCTTGGTCGGTAGTTGGAGTGGCTCCTACGAGCAGTACTTC.

The chain has TRBV9 and TRBJ2-5; maybe TRBD1 (6 bases). V gave up 4 bases and J gave up 5 bases, with 15 bases separating them. CDR1 is SGDLS and CDR2 is YYNGEE in the germline V gene. The CDR3 spans 14 residues. The CDR3 protein is CASSLGNRGETQYF. For the CDR3, the DNA is TGTGCCAGCAGCCTAGGAAATAGGGGGGAGACCCAGTACTTC.

The chain carries TRBV11-2 and TRBJ2-5; D is perhaps TRBD1 (6 bases). This CDR3 spans 14 amino acids. Germline V gives CDR1 SGHAT, CDR2 FQNNGV. V shed 5 bases and J shed 4 bases, with 14 bases lying between them. CDR3 in DNA: TGTGCCAGCAGCGCGCCAAACAGGGCAGAGACCCAGTACTTC. As protein: CASSAPNRAETQYF.

This clone was detected only a few times. V gene TRBV19 combines with J gene TRBJ2-2, with TRBD2 matching over 9 bases. The CDR3 runs to 16 residues. V gave up 3 bases and J gave up 4 bases; unmatched junction bases: 6. Germline V gene data show CDR1 as LNHDA and CDR2 as SQIVND (reference sequence). CDR3 sequence reads: CASSIVLAGRTGELFF. CDR3 DNA: TGTGCCAGTAGTATCGTCCTAGCGGGACGCACCGGGGAGCTGTTTTTT. Looking up the rest from reference TRBV19 and TRBJ2-2 gives the full variable domain: DGGITQSPKYLFRKEGQNVTLSCEQNLNHDAMYWYRQDPGQGLRLIYYSQIVNDFQKGDIAEGYSVSREKKESFPLTVTSAQKNPTAFYLCASSIVLAGRTGELFFGEGSRLTVL.

V is TRBV4-1 and J is TRBJ1-1, with D unclear. V was trimmed by 1 base and J by 0 bases, leaving 12 bases between them. The CDR3 loop spans 16 amino acids. The germline V gene encodes CDR1 MGHRA and CDR2 YSYEKL. As DNA, the CDR3 is TGCGCCAGCAGCCAAGGCCCAGAACATATGAACACTGAAGCTTTCTTT. This codes for CASSQGPEHMNTEAFF.

V is TRBV7-9 and J is TRBJ2-6; D is undetermined. Germline V CDR1 and CDR2: SEHNR, FQNEAQ (reference sequence). The CDR3 consists of 15 residues. The V and J ends lost 2 bases and 2 bases respectively, with 7 bases between them. The CDR3 nucleotides read TGTGCCAGCAGCTTATTTCCGGCTGGGGCCAACGTCCTGACTTTC. Translation gives CASSLFPAGANVLTF.

The chain joins TRBV15 to TRBJ2-5, with 9 positions matching TRBD1. This CDR3 has 13 residues. CDR1 and CDR2 from the germline V gene are LNHNV and YYDKDF (reference sequence). After removal of 2 bases from V and 7 bases from J, the junction contained 2 bases not matched to a gene. The chain's CDR3 is CATSRRQGGTQYF. CDR3 nucleotide sequence: TGTGCCACCAGCAGAAGACAGGGGGGGACCCAGTACTTC.

The rearrangement joins TRBV5-1 to TRBJ2-1; D possibly corresponds to TRBD2 (6 bases). The CDR3 extends over 13 amino acids. With 4 bases removed from V and 10 bases from J, the gap between germline ends came to 15 bases. Germline CDR1 SGHRS, CDR2 YFSETQ. The CDR3 DNA is TGCGCCAGCAGCCCGGAGGGGAACCCCGAGCAGTTCTTC. It codes for CASSPEGNPEQFF.